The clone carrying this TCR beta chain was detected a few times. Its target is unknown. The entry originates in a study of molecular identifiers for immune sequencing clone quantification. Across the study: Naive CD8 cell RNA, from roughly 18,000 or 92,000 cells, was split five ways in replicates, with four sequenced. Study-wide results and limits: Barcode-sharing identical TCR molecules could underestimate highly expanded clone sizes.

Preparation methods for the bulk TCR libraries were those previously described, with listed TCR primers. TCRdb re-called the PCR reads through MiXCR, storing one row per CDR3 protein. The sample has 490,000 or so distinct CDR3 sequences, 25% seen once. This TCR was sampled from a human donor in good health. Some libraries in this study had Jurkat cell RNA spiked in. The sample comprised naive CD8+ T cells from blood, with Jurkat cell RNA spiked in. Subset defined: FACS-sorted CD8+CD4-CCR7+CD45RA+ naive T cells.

The CDR3 sequence is CAISESKAGNQPQHF. CDR3 DNA: TGTGCCATCAGTGAGTCGAAGGCAGGGAATCAGCCCCAGCATTTT. The chain is built from TRBV10-3 and TRBJ1-5; a weak D match, TRBD1 (5 bases). This CDR3 region has 15 residues. V lost 0 bases to trimming and J lost 4 bases, with 10 bases between them. Germline-derived CDR1 and CDR2 are ENHRY and SYGVKD.